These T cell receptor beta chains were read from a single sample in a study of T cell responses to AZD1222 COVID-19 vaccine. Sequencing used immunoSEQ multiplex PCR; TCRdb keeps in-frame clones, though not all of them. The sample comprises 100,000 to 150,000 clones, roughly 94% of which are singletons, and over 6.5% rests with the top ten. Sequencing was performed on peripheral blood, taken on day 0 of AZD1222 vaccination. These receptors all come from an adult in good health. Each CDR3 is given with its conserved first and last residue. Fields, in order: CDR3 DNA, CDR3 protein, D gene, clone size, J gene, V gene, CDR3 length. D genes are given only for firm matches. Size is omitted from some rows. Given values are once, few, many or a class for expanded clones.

TGCGCCAGCAGCCAAGGTCTGACGGGAGAAGCAGCGACCGCCCCGCTGTTCTTC	CASSQGLTGEAATAPLFF	NA	NA	TRBJ2-1	TRBV4-3	18
TGTGCCAGCAGCCGGGGGGTTACAGCTTTCTTT	CASSRGVTAFF	NA	few	TRBJ1-1	TRBV28	11
TGTGCCAGCAGTGAAACGGGACTAGCAGCCTCTGAGCAGTTCTTC	CASSETGLAASEQFF	TRBD2	NA	TRBJ2-1	TRBV6-1	15
TGTGCCAGCAGCTTTCCGATTAGCAGGTTGTCTAGCACAGATACGCAGTATTTT	CASSFPISRLSSTDTQYF	NA	NA	TRBJ2-3	TRBV12-1	18
TGTGCCAGCAGTCGATCCGACAGGACCTACGAGCAGTACTTC	CASSRSDRTYEQYF	NA	NA	TRBJ2-7	TRBV11-2	14
TGCAGTGCTAGTCCGGGACAGGGATATCAGCCCCAGCATTTT	CSASPGQGYQPQHF	TRBD1	once	TRBJ1-5	TRBV20-1	14
TGTGCCAGTAGTATGCCGGGGTTGAACACTGAAGCTTTCTTT	CASSMPGLNTEAFF	NA	NA	TRBJ1-1	TRBV19	14
TGTGCCAGCAGCGTAGGGGGGGCCTCCTACAATGAGCAGTTCTTC	CASSVGGASYNEQFF	NA	NA	TRBJ2-1	TRBV9	15
TGTGCCAGCAGCCCCCTGAAGGTCCTAGCGGGGCTTACATCCTACGAGCAGTACTTC	CASSPLKVLAGLTSYEQYF	TRBD2	NA	TRBJ2-7	TRBV11-2	19
TGTGCCACCAGTTGCCCCTGGACAGGGGGCATGACAGATACGCAGTATTTT	CATSCPWTGGMTDTQYF	TRBD1	NA	TRBJ2-3	TRBV24-1	17
TGTGCCAGCAGCGTAACTCCTCAGGGAAGAAGTGGAAACACCATATATTTT	CASSVTPQGRSGNTIYF	NA	NA	TRBJ1-3	TRBV9	17
TGTGCCTGGAGTTCGGGGCTCGAAATCACTGAAGCTTTCTTT	CAWSSGLEITEAFF	NA	NA	TRBJ1-1	TRBV30	14
TGCGCCAGCAGCTTGCCCGAATCCGTCACCCTCCACTTT	CASSLPESVTLHF	NA	NA	TRBJ1-6	TRBV5-1	13
TGTGCCAGCAGCTCTCTATCGATGGGTGTTCCTAATGAAAAACTGTTTTTT	CASSSLSMGVPNEKLFF	NA	NA	TRBJ1-4	TRBV28	17
TGTGCCAGCAGCGACACCAGGGGGGGGAGTTCACCCCTCCACTTT	CASSDTRGGSSPLHF	TRBD1	NA	TRBJ1-6	TRBV9	15
TGTGCCACCAGTGATTACGGGGCGAATCAGCCCCAGCATTTT	CATSDYGANQPQHF	NA	NA	TRBJ1-5	TRBV24-1	14
TGTGCCTGGAGCAGGGGACAGACCTACGAGCAGTACTTC	CAWSRGQTYEQYF	TRBD1	once	TRBJ2-7	TRBV30	13
TGTGCCAGCAGTTTAGGGGCAGCCTCGATTTATGGCTACACCTTC	CASSLGAASIYGYTF	NA	NA	TRBJ1-2	TRBV27	15
TGTGCCAGCAGTTACCCCGAAGAGACCCAGTACTTC	CASSYPEETQYF	NA	few	TRBJ2-5	TRBV6-2/TRBV6-3	12
TGTGCCAGCAGCCAAGATTGGGCGGAAGCCGACGAGCAGTACTTC	CASSQDWAEADEQYF	NA	NA	TRBJ2-7	TRBV14	15
TGCAGCGTTTGGAACACTGAAGCTTTCTTT	CSVWNTEAFF	NA	NA	TRBJ1-1	TRBV29-1	10
TGCGCCAGCAGCTTGGCGGGGGGGAATCAGCCCCAGCATTTT	CASSLAGGNQPQHF	NA	NA	TRBJ1-5	TRBV5-1	14
TGCAGCGTTGTGCGGGAGGGGGCTTCGGGAGGATTCTTC	CSVVREGASGGFF	TRBD2	NA	TRBJ2-1	TRBV29-1	13
TGTGCCAGCTCACCGAGGGTAGGGGCTGGGGCCACTGAAGCTTTCTTT	CASSPRVGAGATEAFF	NA	NA	TRBJ1-1	TRBV18	16
TGTGCCAGCAGCTTAGGGTCATGGACCGGCGGTCAGCCCCAGCATTTT	CASSLGSWTGGQPQHF	NA	NA	TRBJ1-5	TRBV11-2	16
TGTGCCAGCAGCCGACCGGGACAGGGGTCTGGCTACACCTTC	CASSRPGQGSGYTF	TRBD1	once	TRBJ1-2	TRBV3-1/TRBV3-2	14
TGTGCCAGCAGCTTAGCGACTAGCGGGTACAATGAGCAGTTCTTC	CASSLATSGYNEQFF	TRBD2	once	TRBJ2-1	TRBV11-3	15
TGTGCCAGCAGCTTAGACGGGAGCAATCAGCCCCAGCATTTT	CASSLDGSNQPQHF	NA	NA	TRBJ1-5	TRBV7-9	14